A selection of T cell receptor beta chains follows, all from one sample in a study of vaccination effects on CD4 cells after COVID-19. These receptors are not linked to any known antigen. Profiling relied on immunoSEQ multiplex PCR, and the TCRdb table lists in-frame clones only, not all of them. The sample includes 20,000 or so clones, around 70% of them seen just once. The input for sequencing was CD4+ T cells from PBMCs cultured with SARS-CoV-2 spike peptides, taken before COVID-19 vaccination. These receptor sequences come from a human donor who had a prior SARS-CoV-2 infection. Both conserved end residues are part of each CDR3. D genes are given only for firm matches. Size tells how often a clone was seen (once, few, many) or the class of an expanded clone, and some rows leave it out.

J gene	clone size	D gene	CDR3 length	V gene	CDR3 protein	CDR3 DNA
TRBJ2-3	NA	NA	13	TRBV7-2	CASSLVAGYTQYF	TGTGCCAGCAGCTTAGTAGCCGGGTATACGCAGTATTTT
TRBJ1-5	few	NA	15	TRBV5-5	CASSSRWDSNQPQHF	TGTGCCAGCAGCTCTCGGTGGGATAGCAATCAGCCCCAGCATTTT
TRBJ2-6	NA	NA	17	TRBV11-2	CASSLRSWVSGANVLTF	TGTGCCAGCAGCTTAAGGTCATGGGTCTCTGGGGCCAACGTCCTGACTTTC
TRBJ2-1	NA	NA	13	TRBV7-2	CASSLMGWGEQFF	TGTGCCAGCAGCTTAATGGGCTGGGGGGAGCAGTTCTTC
TRBJ1-1	few	TRBD1	15	TRBV7-3	CASSSRTGAGAEAFF	TGTGCCAGCAGCTCCCGGACAGGGGCGGGGGCTGAAGCTTTCTTT
TRBJ1-2	once	TRBD1	14	TRBV13	CASSRGQGQYGYTF	TGTGCCAGCAGCCGGGGACAGGGCCAGTATGGCTACACCTTC
TRBJ1-1	few	TRBD1	16	TRBV18	CASSPRLLGGGSEAFF	TGTGCCAGCTCACCACGACTACTAGGGGGCGGTTCTGAAGCTTTCTTT
TRBJ1-5	NA	NA	13	TRBV12-3/TRBV12-4	CASSLRINQPQHF	TGTGCCAGCAGCCTACGAATCAATCAGCCCCAGCATTTT
TRBJ1-4	NA	TRBD1	14	TRBV14	CASSRMGQGQKLFF	TGTGCCAGCAGCCGGATGGGACAGGGACAAAAACTGTTTTTT
TRBJ2-1	few	NA	16	TRBV11-3	CASSWEGTGSDNEQFF	TGTGCCAGCAGCTGGGAGGGCACAGGGTCCGACAATGAGCAGTTCTTC
TRBJ2-5	NA	NA	13	TRBV5-8	CASSRDTQETQYF	TGTGCCAGCAGCAGGGACACCCAAGAGACCCAGTACTTC
TRBJ2-2	NA	NA	14	TRBV27	CASSWRAYTGELFF	TGTGCCAGCAGTTGGAGGGCTTACACCGGGGAGCTGTTTTTT
TRBJ1-2	NA	TRBD1	15	TRBV5-8	CASSLDTGVYYGYTF	TGTGCCAGCAGCTTGGATACAGGGGTATACTATGGCTACACCTTC
TRBJ2-7	NA	NA	14	TRBV10-1	CAGGEGQYSYEQYF	TGCGCCGGGGGTGAGGGGCAGTACTCCTACGAGCAGTACTTC
TRBJ1-1	NA	TRBD1	15	TRBV5-1	CASKRQGSVELEAFF	TGCGCCAGCAAGCGACAGGGGTCCGTCGAGTTGGAAGCTTTCTTT
TRBJ1-3	NA	TRBD1	15	TRBV2	CASRRTQGTGNTIYF	TGTGCCAGCAGGCGAACACAGGGGACCGGAAACACCATATATTTT
TRBJ1-2	NA	TRBD1	13	TRBV6-2/TRBV6-3	CASSSRGLGGYTF	TGTGCCAGCAGTTCCAGGGGGCTTGGTGGCTACACCTTC
TRBJ1-6	few	NA	13	TRBV5-4	CASSLELNSPLHF	TGTGCCAGCAGCTTGGAACTGAATTCACCCCTCCACTTT
TRBJ2-7	NA	NA	15	TRBV11-2	CASSLAWGADYEQYF	TGTGCCAGCAGCTTAGCGTGGGGGGCTGACTACGAGCAGTACTTC
TRBJ2-3	NA	TRBD2	14	TRBV7-3	CASSLGAGADTQYF	TGTGCCAGCAGCTTAGGGGCGGGAGCAGATACGCAGTATTTT
TRBJ1-3	NA	TRBD1	17	TRBV11-2	CASSIPAGGWSGNTIYF	TGTGCCAGCAGTATCCCGGCAGGGGGGTGGTCTGGAAACACCATATATTTT
TRBJ2-3	once	NA	15	TRBV5-1	CASSLTGPLGDTQYF	TGCGCCAGCAGCTTGACGGGGCCTCTCGGGGATACGCAGTATTTT
TRBJ2-3	NA	TRBD1	18	TRBV7-6	CASSLIGPRDRFTDTQYF	TGTGCCAGCAGCTTAATAGGCCCCCGGGACAGATTCACAGATACGCAGTATTTT
TRBJ1-5	NA	TRBD1	17	TRBV10-3	CAISEYGSTGGSQPQHF	TGTGCCATCAGCGAATACGGTTCGACAGGGGGCAGTCAGCCCCAGCATTTT
TRBJ2-1	once	TRBD2	15	TRBV7-8	CASSSSGGPHNEQFF	TGTGCCAGCAGCTCGAGCGGGGGGCCCCACAATGAGCAGTTCTTC
TRBJ2-5	NA	NA	13	TRBV6-5	CASSYSRQETQYF	TGTGCCAGCAGTTACTCCAGACAAGAGACCCAGTACTTC
TRBJ2-5	NA	TRBD1	16	TRBV14	CASSRRTGGYVETQYF	TGTGCCAGCAGCCGCCGGACAGGGGGCTATGTAGAGACCCAGTACTTC
TRBJ1-1	NA	TRBD1	14	TRBV19	CASKRGPAPTEAFF	TGTGCCAGTAAAAGGGGGCCCGCACCGACTGAAGCTTTCTTT
TRBJ2-1	NA	NA	13	TRBV12-3/TRBV12-4	CASSLASYNEQFF	TGTGCCAGCAGTTTAGCTAGCTACAATGAGCAGTTCTTC
TRBJ2-5	NA	NA	13	TRBV18	CASSPPGDETQYF	TGTGCCAGCTCACCCCCGGGGGACGAGACCCAGTACTTC
TRBJ2-3	NA	NA	15	TRBV9	CASSVVGSRTDTQYF	TGTGCCAGCAGCGTAGTAGGGTCTCGCACAGATACGCAGTATTTT
TRBJ1-2	NA	TRBD1	14	TRBV6-1	CASSDPGGNYGYTF	TGTGCCAGCAGTGATCCAGGGGGTAACTATGGCTACACCTTC
TRBJ2-2	NA	TRBD2	14	TRBV6-5	CASIGTRRSGELFF	TGTGCCAGCATCGGGACTAGAAGGTCCGGGGAGCTGTTTTTT
TRBJ2-7	NA	NA	13	TRBV30	CASRFPPLAGQYF	TGTGCCTCCCGCTTCCCTCCCTTGGCAGGGCAGTACTTC
TRBJ2-5	few	TRBD1	14	TRBV7-2	CASSLAQGPETQYF	TGTGCCAGCAGCTTAGCACAGGGGCCAGAGACCCAGTACTTC
TRBJ2-7	NA	TRBD2	14	TRBV7-8	CASRRTSGSYEQYF	TGTGCCAGCAGGAGGACTAGCGGGTCCTACGAGCAGTACTTC
TRBJ1-1	NA	NA	12	TRBV7-9	CASSLLDGEAFF	TGTGCCAGCAGCTTACTGGACGGTGAAGCTTTCTTT
TRBJ2-1	NA	TRBD1	15	TRBV6-1	CASSETGGQGNEQFF	TGTGCCAGCAGTGAGACAGGGGGACAGGGCAATGAGCAGTTCTTC
TRBJ2-1	once	NA	16	TRBV7-3	CASSLGDTRSYNEQFF	TGTGCCAGCAGCTTAGGGGACACTCGCTCCTACAATGAGCAGTTCTTC
TRBJ1-1	few	NA	12	TRBV24-1	CATSSGYTEAFF	TGTGCCACCAGTTCAGGTTACACTGAAGCTTTCTTT
TRBJ1-6	few	NA	14	TRBV7-9	CASSFTAGDSPLHF	TGTGCCAGCAGCTTTACCGCGGGGGACTCACCCCTCCACTTT